This passage covers 21 T cell receptor beta chains from one sample sequenced in a study of CD8+ T cells in alopecia areata. Noted treatment: oral pan-JAK inhibitor, 5-10 mg twice daily. After isolation, RNA underwent reverse transcription to generate cDNA as the sequencing template. The repertoire was sequenced with immunoSEQ multiplex PCR; TCRdb's copy has only in-frame clones and lacks some. Counted here are approximately 100,000 clones, 50% to 60% occurring once; the ten biggest clones make up about 16%. The sequencing used CD8+ T cells sorted from blood, collected at approximately week 56, from a patient treated with tofacitinib. Receptors originate from a human donor with alopecia areata.

This rearrangement joins TRBV29-1 to TRBJ1-2; D not certain. The CDR3 runs 15 residues. V was clipped by 4 bases and J by 0 bases, with 15 bases between them. The germline V gene has CDR1 SQVTM and CDR2 ANQGSEA. CDR3 bases: TGCAGCGTTGTCGGGAAACGGGGTTCTAACTATGGCTACACCTTC. Translating it yields CSVVGKRGSNYGYTF.

Only a few counts were recorded for this clone. The chain carries TRBV30 and TRBJ1-2; D not resolved. The CDR3 is 11 residues long. Germline CDR1 and CDR2: GTSNPN and SVGIG (reference sequence). Between the trimmed V and J ends, which lost 1 base and 8 bases, there was a span of 8 bases. The DNA of the CDR3 is TGTGCCTGGAGTGGCGATCGGGGCTACACCTTC. Translation: CAWSGDRGYTF.

The chain employs TRBV29-1 and TRBJ1-4; 7 bases agree with TRBD1. The CDR3 sequence is 13 residues long. The V and J ends lost 6 bases and 6 bases, in that order; junction bases with no gene match: 7. CDR1 and CDR2 from the germline V gene are SQVTM and ANQGSEA. The CDR3 nucleotides are TGCAGCGTAGGGGGCACCCGGGATGAAAAACTGTTTTTT. It translates to CSVGGTRDEKLFF.

This clone was seen a few times. CDR3 DNA: TGTGCCAGCAGCTTAACCGAAAACAGGGTCCCTGAAGCTTTCTTT. It encodes CASSLTENRVPEAFF. This chain joins TRBV7-9 and TRBJ1-1; TRBD1 is a possible D gene (6 bases). Germline CDR1 is SEHNR and CDR2 is FQNEAQ (reference sequence). The germline V and J ends were trimmed by 2 bases and 6 bases, with 16 bases remaining between them. The CDR3 totals 15 residues.

This rearrangement joins TRBV19 to TRBJ2-7, with D unresolved. The CDR3 is 11 amino acids. Trimming left V 6 bases short and J 3 bases short, with 6 bases between. Germline loops: CDR1 LNHDA, CDR2 SQIVND (reference sequence). CDR3: CASSPGYEQYF. The CDR3 DNA sequence: TGTGCCAGTAGCCCGGGCTACGAGCAGTACTTC.

A word on this clone: The same CDR3 also results from other DNA sequences found in this sample. The V and J genes are TRBV2 and TRBJ2-5, with TRBD1 identical over 9 bases. This CDR3 is 15 amino acids long. With 6 bases clipped from V and 5 bases from J, the junction kept 10 bases outside the gene matches. CDR1 is SNHLY and CDR2 is FYNNEI in the germline V gene. For the CDR3, the DNA is TGTGCCAGCAGCCCCCGGGACAGGGCCCCGGAGACCCAGTACTTC. Translation gives CASSPRDRAPETQYF.

This chain joins TRBV6-6 and TRBJ2-7; D is tentatively TRBD1 or TRBD2 (5 bases each). Germline V gene lookup returns CDR1 MNHNY and CDR2 SVGAGI (reference sequence). The V and J ends lost 10 bases and 6 bases respectively, with 19 bases between them. The CDR3 extends over 13 amino acids. The CDR3 bases are TGTGCCAACTCCCCGGGACGGGCGGCCGAGCAGTACTTC. Translated: CANSPGRAAEQYF.

This clone was seen more than once but under ten times. This chain uses TRBV2 with TRBJ2-6; the D gene is possibly TRBD1 (5 bases). CDR1 is SNHLY and CDR2 is FYNNEI in the germline V gene. V was shortened by 5 bases and J by 5 bases, with 10 bases between the two germline ends. CDR3 length: 14 amino acids. The CDR3 DNA is TGTGCCAGCAGTAAGGGGATATGGGCCAACGTCCTGACTTTC. It codes for CASSKGIWANVLTF. Combining the CDR3 with reference TRBV2 and TRBJ2-6 gives the whole variable domain EPEVTQTPSHQVTQMGQEVILRCVPISNHLYFYWYRQILGQKVEFLVSFYNNEISEKSEIFDDQFSVERPDGSNFTLKIRSTKLEDSAMYFCASSKGIWANVLTFGAGSRLTVL.

The chain is built from TRBV7-2 and TRBJ2-7; D is possibly TRBD1 or TRBD2 (5 bases each). This CDR3 region has 12 residues. Germline CDR1 and CDR2: SGHTA and FQGNSA. The ends were cut back, 3 bases at V and 6 bases at J, with 9 bases in the middle. CDR3 amino acids: CASSFSGSEQYF. The DNA for the CDR3 is TGTGCCAGCAGCTTTTCAGGGAGCGAGCAGTACTTC.

The genes are TRBV6-5 and TRBJ2-4; TRBD1 aligns across 9 bases. The germline V gene encodes CDR1 MNHEY and CDR2 SVGAGI. The CDR3 is made up of 14 amino acids. The J segment lost 1 base and the V segment lost 6 bases, leaving 1 base of the junction unmatched. The CDR3 protein is CASRDRGAKNIQYF. The CDR3 DNA sequence: TGTGCCAGCAGGGACAGGGGTGCCAAAAACATTCAGTACTTC.

The gene calls are TRBV6-1 and TRBJ2-1; D tentatively fits TRBD1 or TRBD2 (6 bases each). The CDR3 is 12 residues long. CDR1 MNHNS and CDR2 SASEGT come from the germline V gene. With 3 bases removed from V and 8 bases from J, the gap between germline ends came to 8 bases. This CDR3 is CASSDGGDEQFF. The CDR3 coding sequence is TGTGCCAGCAGTGACGGGGGCGATGAGCAGTTCTTC.

The chain couples TRBV6-5 to TRBJ2-1; TRBD1 might be the D (6 bases). From germline, CDR1 is MNHEY and CDR2 SVGAGI. Trimming removed 0 bases from V and 8 bases from J, with 17 bases in between. This CDR3 region has 16 residues. The CDR3 sequence is CASSYSREQGGDEQFF. CDR3 coding DNA: TGTGCCAGCAGTTACTCGAGGGAACAGGGCGGCGATGAGCAGTTCTTC.

The genes are TRBV6-5 and TRBJ2-5; D gene unclear. The germline gives CDR1 MNHEY, CDR2 SVGAGI. V shed 6 bases and J shed 4 bases, with 18 bases lying between them. CDR3 length equals 15 residues. CDR3 in amino acids: CASSPTPSMGETQYF. In DNA, the CDR3 is TGTGCCAGCAGCCCAACCCCTTCAATGGGAGAGACCCAGTACTTC.

In its sample, this clone was seen a few times. The V and J genes are TRBV6-5 and TRBJ2-3; no firm D call. Germline V gene sequence: CDR1 MNHEY, CDR2 SVGAGI. This CDR3 has 14 amino acids. The V end lost 6 bases, the J end lost 1 base, and 11 bases lay between the germline ends. The CDR3 sequence is CASSRVVGTDTQYF. The CDR3 DNA sequence: TGTGCCAGCAGCCGGGTGGTGGGCACAGATACGCAGTATTTT.

The chain combines TRBV27 with TRBJ1-1; D call uncertain. Germline V gene sequence: CDR1 MNHEY, CDR2 SMNVEV (reference sequence). Trimming removed 4 bases at V and 1 base at J, with 7 bases between. The CDR3 loop spans 13 amino acids. This chain's CDR3 is CASSSGPNTEAFF. CDR3 coding DNA: TGTGCCAGCAGTTCAGGCCCGAACACTGAAGCTTTCTTT.

As DNA, the CDR3 is TGTGCCAGCAGTGAGGAGCGGAGCGCTCTTGGTGAGCAGTACTTC. This translates into CASSEERSALGEQYF. J is TRBJ2-7 and V is TRBV6-1, with D maybe TRBD2 (5 bases). The CDR3 spans 15 residues. The ends were cut back, 3 bases at V and 7 bases at J, with 19 bases in the middle. In germline, CDR1 is MNHNS, CDR2 SASEGT.

The chain couples TRBV15 to TRBJ2-7; D gene unclear. Trimming left V 0 bases short and J 0 bases short, with 3 bases between. Germline values: CDR1 LNHNV, CDR2 YYDKDF (reference sequence). This CDR3 is built from 13 residues. In DNA, the CDR3 is TGTGCCACCAGCAGAGACATCTCCTACGAGCAGTACTTC. As protein: CATSRDISYEQYF.

CDR3 in amino acids: CASSAHTGGHNSPLHF. The CDR3 DNA follows: TGTGCCAGCAGCGCACACACAGGGGGCCATAATTCACCCCTCCACTTT. This sequence joins TRBV9 and TRBJ1-6; 9 bases align to TRBD1. Germline CDR1 SGDLS, CDR2 YYNGEE. J gave up 5 bases and V 3 bases, and 6 bases lay outside the gene matches. The CDR3 has 16 residues.

This chain connects TRBV9 to TRBJ2-7, with a possible D match to TRBD2 (5 bases). The V and J ends lost 3 bases and 5 bases respectively, with 9 bases between them. Germline V lookup: CDR1 SGDLS, CDR2 YYNGEE. CDR3 length equals 12 residues. The CDR3 is CASSGPRDEQYF. In DNA, the CDR3 is TGTGCCAGCAGCGGCCCGAGGGACGAGCAGTACTTC.

The chain is built from TRBV4-1 and TRBJ1-1, with D unresolved. Trimming cost V 1 base and J 1 base, with 7 bases left between them. Looked up from germline, CDR1 is MGHRA and CDR2 is YSYEKL. The CDR3 has 14 residues. The CDR3 loop reads CASSQGAANTEAFF. The DNA for the CDR3 is TGCGCCAGCAGCCAAGGAGCAGCGAACACTGAAGCTTTCTTT.

V is TRBV9 and J is TRBJ1-1, with 10 bases that match TRBD1. The germline gives CDR1 SGDLS, CDR2 YYNGEE. V shed 3 bases, J shed 5 bases, and the junction held 10 bases outside the gene matches. The CDR3 sequence is 16 residues long. The CDR3 bases are TGTGCCAGCAGCGCACCAGGGGGACAGGGGAGGACTGAAGCTTTCTTT. Translation: CASSAPGGQGRTEAFF.